These T cell receptor beta chains were read from a single sample in a study of T cell repertoires in cytomegalovirus infection. One entry per CDR3 protein results from TCRdb running MiXCR on the reads. In the table there are some 180,000 distinct CDR3 sequences, about a sixth of which are singletons. The sample taken for sequencing was CD8+ T cells from PBMCs. The receptors were sampled from a human donor in good health (CMV status not recorded). Some clones in this sample may be carry-over from other donors' samples. Both conserved end residues are part of each CDR3.

V gene	J gene	CDR3 protein
TRBV7-9	TRBJ2-7	CASSPSGPPSYEQYF
TRBV6-6	TRBJ2-1	CAEAGGLYNEQFF
TRBV28	TRBJ1-2	CASSFTGSAFYGYTF
TRBV7-2	TRBJ2-5	CASSLGALFQETQYF
TRBV6-2/TRBV6-3	TRBJ2-5	CASSYSSYQETQYF
TRBV15	TRBJ2-7	CATSREVAGTRWEQYF
TRBV7-9	TRBJ1-1	CASSLGTIGVMNTEAFF
TRBV7-9	TRBJ2-7	CASSLVMGRNAYEQYF
TRBV15	TRBJ2-7	CATSRMRVTTYEQYF
TRBV7-2	TRBJ2-3	CASSLVGGAGWPDTQYF
TRBV14	TRBJ1-5	CASNWGSQPQHF
TRBV7-8	TRBJ2-5	CASSSAAGEVIMYQETQYF
TRBV7-3	TRBJ2-3	CASSSDLGTQYF
TRBV5-1	TRBJ2-1	CASSSTTSSYNEQFF
TRBV25-1	TRBJ1-2	CASSEWGSSGYTF
TRBV28	TRBJ2-7	CASSRGQSYEQYF
TRBV2	TRBJ2-1	CASSGTSGGAESSYNEQFF
TRBV28	TRBJ1-4	CASSPGGYEKLFF
TRBV6-2/TRBV6-3	TRBJ2-7	CASSYPRERYYEQYF
TRBV29-1	TRBJ1-2	CSAMQGDYGYTF
TRBV19	TRBJ2-7	CASSTTGATYEQYF
TRBV6-2/TRBV6-3	TRBJ2-4	CASLGKERAKNIQYF